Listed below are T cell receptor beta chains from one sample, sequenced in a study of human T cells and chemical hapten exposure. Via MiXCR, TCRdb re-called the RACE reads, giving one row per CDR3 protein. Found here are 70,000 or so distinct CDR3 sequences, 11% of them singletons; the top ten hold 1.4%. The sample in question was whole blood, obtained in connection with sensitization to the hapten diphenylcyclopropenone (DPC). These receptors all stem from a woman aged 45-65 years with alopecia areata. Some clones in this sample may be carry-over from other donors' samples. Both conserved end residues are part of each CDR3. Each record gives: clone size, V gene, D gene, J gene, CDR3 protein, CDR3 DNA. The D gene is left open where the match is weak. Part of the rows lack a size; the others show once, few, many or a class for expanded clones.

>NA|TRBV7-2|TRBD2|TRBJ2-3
CASSAGGPDTQYF
TGTGCCAGCTCCGCGGGGGGGCCTGATACGCAGTATTTT
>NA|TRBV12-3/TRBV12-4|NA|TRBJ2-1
CASRSLGLSDNEQFF
TGTGCCAGCAGGTCACTTGGGCTCTCCGACAATGAGCAGTTCTTC
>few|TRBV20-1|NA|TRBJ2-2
CSARGRGETGELFF
TGCAGTGCTAGAGGGCGAGGAGAAACCGGGGAGCTGTTTTTT
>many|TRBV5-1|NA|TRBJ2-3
CASSLGLKDTQYF
TGCGCCAGCAGCTTGGGACTAAAAGATACGCAGTATTTT
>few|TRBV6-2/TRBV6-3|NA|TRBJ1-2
CASNGDHKSANYGYTF
TGTGCCAGCAACGGAGACCATAAATCAGCTAACTATGGCTACACCTTC
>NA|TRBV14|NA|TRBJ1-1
CASSQFDRPAFF
TGTGCCAGCAGCCAATTTGACAGGCCGGCTTTCTTT
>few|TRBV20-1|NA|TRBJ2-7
CSALTGLSYEQYF
TGCAGTGCTCTAACAGGGCTCTCCTACGAGCAGTACTTC
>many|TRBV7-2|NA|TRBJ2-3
CASSRGPTRDTQYF
TGTGCCAGCAGTCGGGGACCCACCAGGGATACGCAGTATTTT
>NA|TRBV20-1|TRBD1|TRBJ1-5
CSAHSRQGASNQPQHF
TGCAGTGCCCATTCGCGACAGGGGGCTAGCAATCAGCCCCAGCATTTT
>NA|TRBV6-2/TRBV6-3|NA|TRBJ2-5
CASPVYQGKETQYF
TGTGCCAGCCCTGTATATCAGGGGAAAGAGACCCAGTACTTC
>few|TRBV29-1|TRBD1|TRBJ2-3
CSVVGQGVVGTQYF
TGCAGCGTCGTGGGACAGGGGGTCGTCGGTACGCAGTATTTT
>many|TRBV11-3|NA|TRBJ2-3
CASSLKDTQYF
TGTGCCAGCAGCTTAAAAGATACGCAGTATTTT
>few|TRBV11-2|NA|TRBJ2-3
CASSSTWTDTQYF
TGTGCCAGCAGCTCCACCTGGACGGATACGCAGTATTTT
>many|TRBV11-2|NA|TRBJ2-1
CASSLRVVLSREHNEQFF
TGTGCCAGCAGCTTAAGGGTAGTGTTGTCCAGGGAGCACAATGAGCAGTTCTTC
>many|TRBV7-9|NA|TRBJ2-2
CASSLTVDPTGELFF
TGTGCCAGCAGCTTAACTGTAGACCCCACCGGGGAGCTGTTTTTT